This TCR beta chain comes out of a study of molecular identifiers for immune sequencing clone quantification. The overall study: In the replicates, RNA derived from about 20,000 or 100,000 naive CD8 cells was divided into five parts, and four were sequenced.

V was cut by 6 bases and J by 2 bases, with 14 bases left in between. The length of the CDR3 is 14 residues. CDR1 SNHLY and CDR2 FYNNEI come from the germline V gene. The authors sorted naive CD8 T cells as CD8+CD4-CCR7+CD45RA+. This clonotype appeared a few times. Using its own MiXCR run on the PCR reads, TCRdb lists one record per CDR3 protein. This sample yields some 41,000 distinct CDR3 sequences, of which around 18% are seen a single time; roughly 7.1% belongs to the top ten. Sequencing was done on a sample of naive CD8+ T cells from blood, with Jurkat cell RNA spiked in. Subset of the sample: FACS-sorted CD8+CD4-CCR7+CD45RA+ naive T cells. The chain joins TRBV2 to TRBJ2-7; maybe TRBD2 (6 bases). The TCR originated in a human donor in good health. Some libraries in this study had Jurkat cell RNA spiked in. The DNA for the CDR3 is TGTGCCAGCAGACCACCGGGACTTACCTACGAGCAGTACTTC. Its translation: CASRPPGLTYEQYF.